The 23 T cell receptor beta chains below come from one sample, sequenced in a study of Tregs in tolerant kidney transplant recipients. This table comes from immunoSEQ multiplex PCR, and its TCRdb copy is limited to in-frame clones, with some not included. Here the sample spans some 70,000 clones, approximately 92% being singletons. Sample: CD8+ T cells from blood, taken before the transplant. The receptors derive from a human donor who received a combined kidney and bone marrow transplant.

In DNA, the CDR3 is TGTGCCAGCAACCTCGGAGCAGGAAACACCATATATTTT. Encoded protein: CASNLGAGNTIYF. The chain combines TRBV25-1 with TRBJ1-3; D unclear. Germline assignment: CDR1 MGHDK and CDR2 SYGVNS. This CDR3 has 13 residues. V was cut by 7 bases and J by 4 bases, with 11 bases left in between.

The V call is TRBV11-2, the J call TRBJ1-5; D uncertain. Germline V CDR1 and CDR2: SGHAT, FQNNGV. The V and J ends lost 1 base and 0 bases respectively, with 7 bases between them. This CDR3 region has 15 residues. CDR3 in DNA: TGTGCCAGCAGCTTAGGAGTTCTTAGCAATCAGCCCCAGCATTTT. This codes for CASSLGVLSNQPQHF.

V is TRBV2 and J is TRBJ2-2; tentative D call: TRBD1 (6 bases). The CDR3 is 15 amino acids. From germline, CDR1 is SNHLY and CDR2 FYNNEI. The V gene lost 7 bases and the J gene lost 7 bases, with 19 bases spanning the gap. CDR3 in amino acids: CASKSGAGAGGELFF. CDR3 DNA sequence: TGTGCCAGCAAAAGTGGGGCAGGGGCGGGCGGGGAGCTGTTTTTT.

The chain recombines TRBV29-1 with TRBJ2-3; 8 bases align to TRBD2. This CDR3 comprises 14 residues. V shed 5 bases, J shed 3 bases, and the junction held 7 bases outside the gene matches. CDR1 is SQVTM, CDR2 ANQGSEA, per germline. The CDR3 DNA is TGCAGCGTTTCCTCAGCGGGGGTTACAGATACGCAGTATTTT. Its protein is CSVSSAGVTDTQYF.

The chain joins TRBV9 to TRBJ2-7; perhaps TRBD2 as D (5 bases). Germline lookup yields CDR1 SGDLS and CDR2 YYNGEE. The CDR3 length is 14 residues. V lost 0 bases and J lost 7, with 14 bases in between. CDR3 nucleotide sequence: TGTGCCAGCAGCGTAGATGAGGGAGCAAGGGAGCAGTACTTC. Amino acids: CASSVDEGAREQYF.

The CDR3 DNA reads TGTGCCAGCAGCGTAGGACAGGGGGCTTACGAGCAGTACTTC. It encodes CASSVGQGAYEQYF. The chain is built from TRBV9 and TRBJ2-5; 10 nucleotides agree with TRBD1. The J call is uncertain, as TRBJ2-7 better fits the DNA end. The V gene's germline CDR1 is SGDLS and CDR2 YYNGEE. This CDR3 contains 14 residues.

This clone was detected once. This chain links TRBV4-2 with TRBJ2-5; the match to TRBD2 covers 12 bases. V dropped 3 bases and J dropped 5; count of bases not matched to a gene: 7. This CDR3 comprises 16 residues. The V gene's germline CDR1 is LGHNA and CDR2 YNFKEQ. This chain's CDR3 is CASSQSLAGGRETQYF. In DNA form, the CDR3 reads TGTGCCAGCAGCCAGTCGCTAGCGGGAGGGCGGGAGACCCAGTACTTC.

This clone has only a few counts. V and J are TRBV2 and TRBJ2-7, with D perhaps TRBD1 (5 bases). The CDR3 loop spans 14 amino acids. In germline, CDR1 is SNHLY, CDR2 FYNNEI. The V gene lost 1 base and the J gene lost 2 bases, with 9 bases spanning the gap. In nucleotides, the CDR3 is TGTGCCAGCAGTGAAGGGGGCCGGACCTACGAGCAGTACTTC. Protein product: CASSEGGRTYEQYF.

The rearrangement uses TRBV7-6 and TRBJ2-1; TRBD2 aligns across 13 bases. CDR3 size: 15 residues. The junction had 2 bases not matched to a gene; V was cut back by 3 bases and J by 6 bases. CDR1 and CDR2 (germline): SGHVS, FNYEAQ. The CDR3 nucleotides read TGTGCCAGCAGCTTCGGACTAGCGGGAGTCAATGAGCAGTTCTTC. Encoded protein: CASSFGLAGVNEQFF.

This sequence joins TRBV27 and TRBJ2-7; weak D call: TRBD2 (6 bases). Germline V gene sequence: CDR1 MNHEY, CDR2 SMNVEV (reference sequence). With 1 base removed from V and 0 bases from J, the gap between germline ends came to 10 bases. This CDR3 is 15 amino acids long. The CDR3 DNA follows: TGTGCCAGCAGTTTATGGGGGGAGAGCTCCTACGAGCAGTACTTC. This translates into CASSLWGESSYEQYF.

The J gene is TRBJ2-1, the V gene TRBV5-1; a possible D gene is TRBD2 (5 bases). Trimming took off 0 bases at V and 4 bases at J, with 11 bases between the two ends. The CDR3 runs to 15 residues. CDR1 SGHRS and CDR2 YFSETQ come from the germline V gene. Here the CDR3 DNA reads TGCGCCAGCAGCTTGGCGAGGGAAAAGTACAATGAGCAGTTCTTC. Amino acid sequence: CASSLAREKYNEQFF.

This clone is a singleton in its sample. The CDR3 DNA is TGTGCCAGCAGCTACAGGGAATGGTTGTACGAGCAGTACTTC. Translating it yields CASSYREWLYEQYF. The chain recombines TRBV11-2 with TRBJ2-7; D possibly corresponds to TRBD1 (6 bases). This CDR3 region has 14 residues. Trimming shortened V by 4 bases and J by 4 bases, and 14 bases separated the two germline ends. CDR1 and CDR2 (germline): SGHAT, FQNNGV. Full variable domain (remainder filled in from reference TRBV11-2 and TRBJ2-7): EAGVAQSPRYKIIEKRQSVAFWCNPISGHATLYWYQQILGQGPKLLIQFQNNGVVDDSQLPKDRFSAERLKGVDSTLKIQPAKLEDSAVYLCASSYREWLYEQYFGPGTRLTVT.

The chain uses TRBV6-5 and TRBJ2-1; no definite D call. This CDR3 region has 11 residues. CDR1 is MNHEY, CDR2 SVGAGI, per germline. V lost 2 bases and J lost 8, with 4 bases in between. In DNA, the CDR3 is TGTGCCAGCAGTTACCTTTATGAGCAGTTCTTC. Amino acid sequence: CASSYLYEQFF.

This rearrangement joins TRBV6-5 to TRBJ2-2; TRBD1 agrees at 7 bases. Germline CDR1 and CDR2: MNHEY and SVGAGI. The CDR3 contains 15 residues. The ends lost 4 bases at V and 3 bases at J; junction bases unmatched: 5. In DNA, the CDR3 is TGTGCCAGCAGTTTTCGGGACAGCTACACCGGGGAGCTGTTTTTT. It yields the protein CASSFRDSYTGELFF.

This clone was seen many times. The chain recombines TRBV6-4 with TRBJ2-2; D possibly corresponds to TRBD2 (6 bases). CDR3 length: 13 amino acids. Trimming removed 4 bases from V and 3 bases from J, with 6 bases in between. Germline lookup yields CDR1 MRHNA and CDR2 SNTAGT. CDR3 coding DNA: TGTGCCAGCAGTGCGGGAGACACCGGGGAGCTGTTTTTT. Translated, it gives CASSAGDTGELFF.

The chain recombines TRBV5-1 with TRBJ2-2, with 8 nucleotides matching TRBD2. This CDR3 is 18 amino acids long. Germline V lookup: CDR1 SGHRS, CDR2 YFSETQ. With V trimmed by 0 bases and J by 1 base, 8 bases remained unmatched. CDR3 sequence reads: CASSLVAYSGVNTGELFF. CDR3 sequence (DNA): TGCGCCAGCAGCTTGGTAGCCTATAGCGGGGTGAACACCGGGGAGCTGTTTTTT.

This chain uses TRBV6-6 with TRBJ2-5; D is unclear. V lost 0 bases and J 1 base, leaving 6 bases between the germline ends. Germline V gene sequence: CDR1 MNHNY, CDR2 SVGAGI (reference sequence). There are 14 residues in the CDR3. The CDR3 DNA follows: TGTGCCAGCAGTTACTCGAGTCGCCAAGAGACCCAGTACTTC. This translates into CASSYSSRQETQYF.

The chain recombines TRBV27 with TRBJ2-1, with D possibly TRBD2 on 6 matching bases. The CDR3 spans 14 residues. Between the trimmed V and J ends, which lost 6 bases and 7 bases, there was a span of 16 bases. Germline V CDR1 and CDR2: MNHEY, SMNVEV (reference sequence). The CDR3 DNA is TGTGCCAGCAGGCGGGGTTTCCCGGGGAATGAGCAGTTCTTC. This translates into CASRRGFPGNEQFF.

The DNA for the CDR3 is TGTGCCAGCAGAACCGGGACTAGTGCCGGGGAGCTGTTTTTT. Amino acid sequence: CASRTGTSAGELFF. This chain connects TRBV27 to TRBJ2-2; 8 nucleotides align to TRBD2. The germline V gene encodes CDR1 MNHEY and CDR2 SMNVEV (reference sequence). CDR3 length equals 14 residues. V lost 6 bases to trimming and J lost 6 bases; unmatched junction nucleotides: 6.

The chain links TRBV4-3 to TRBJ2-2; D remains ambiguous. Germline loops: CDR1 LGHNA, CDR2 YSLEER. The CDR3 runs 14 residues. Trimming shortened V by 0 bases and J by 5 bases, and 7 bases separated the two germline ends. The CDR3 DNA reads TGCGCCAGCAGCCAAGAGAGCTTTACCGGGGAGCTGTTTTTT. This codes for CASSQESFTGELFF.

V is TRBV9 and J is TRBJ2-3; TRBD2 matches at 7 bases. V shed 3 bases and J 1 base; nucleotides not matched to a gene: 11. Germline-derived CDR1 and CDR2 are SGDLS and YYNGEE. The CDR3 loop spans 17 amino acids. This CDR3 reads CASSAIEASGRTDTQYF. CDR3 nucleotide sequence: TGTGCCAGCAGCGCCATTGAGGCTAGCGGTCGCACAGATACGCAGTATTTT.

The genes are TRBV9 and TRBJ2-3; TRBD1 agrees at 9 bases. Trimming at V came to 0 bases and at J to 3 bases, leaving 8 bases not matched to a gene. This CDR3 is 17 amino acids long. The germline gives CDR1 SGDLS, CDR2 YYNGEE. CDR3 protein: CASSVEYRQGVTDTQYF. The CDR3, as DNA: TGTGCCAGCAGCGTAGAGTATCGACAGGGGGTAACAGATACGCAGTATTTT.

Of note for this clone: The junction does not match germline at one end; this may be a read error. This specimen includes other DNA sequences encoding the same CDR3. The gene calls are TRBV25-1 and TRBJ1-6; no definite D call. The CDR3 consists of 13 residues. Per the germline V gene, CDR1 is MGHDK and CDR2 is SYGVNS. This CDR3 is CASSDAGYSPLHF. The CDR3 region has the DNA TGTGCCAGCAGTGATGCGGGGTATTCCCCCCTCCACTTT.